This TCR beta chain was recorded in a study of T cells in Graves' hyperthyroidism and ophthalmopathy. Hyperthyroidism, newly diagnosed and lasting under 2 months, affected patients aged 18 to 65. Orbital computed tomography, thyroid ultrasound, serum thyroxine and TRAb, and clinical symptoms together informed the diagnoses. CDR3 length equals 14 residues. Trimming left V 5 bases short and J 2 bases short, with 16 bases between. CDR1 and CDR2 from the germline V gene are DFQATT and SNEGSKA (reference sequence). This clonotype was seen at least ten times. As yet, its antigen is unknown. Template material for amplifying TCR beta CDR3 regions consisted of RNA transcripts. The TCR CDR3 was amplified in a first-round RT-PCR using the HTBI primer set. MiXCR, applied by TCRdb to the multiplex PCR reads, yields one record per CDR3 protein. Of roughly 180,000 distinct CDR3 sequences in the sample, more than 15% were seen once.

Findings and limits, study-wide: Ophthalmopathy was told apart from stable hyperthyroidism by a 13 V-J model.

V usage is TRBV20-1 and J usage is TRBJ2-7; D is undetermined. Sequences were obtained from blood. The clonotype was recovered from a woman in her fifties or sixties with Graves' hyperthyroidism. Here the CDR3 reads CSALSPVPPYEQYF. The CDR3 bases are TGCAGTGCTCTAAGTCCGGTGCCTCCCTACGAGCAGTACTTC.